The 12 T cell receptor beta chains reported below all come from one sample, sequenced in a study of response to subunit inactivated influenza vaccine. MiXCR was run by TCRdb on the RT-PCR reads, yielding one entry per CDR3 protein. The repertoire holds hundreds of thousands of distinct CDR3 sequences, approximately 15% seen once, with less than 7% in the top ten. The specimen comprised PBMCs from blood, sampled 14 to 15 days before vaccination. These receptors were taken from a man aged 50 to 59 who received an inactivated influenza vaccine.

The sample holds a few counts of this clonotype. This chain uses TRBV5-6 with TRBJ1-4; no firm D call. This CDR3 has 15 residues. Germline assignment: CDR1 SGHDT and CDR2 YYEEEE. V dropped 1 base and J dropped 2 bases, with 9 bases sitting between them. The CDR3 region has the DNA TGTGCCAGCAGCTTGTTGGGTAGCACTAATGAAAAACTGTTTTTT. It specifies CASSLLGSTNEKLFF.

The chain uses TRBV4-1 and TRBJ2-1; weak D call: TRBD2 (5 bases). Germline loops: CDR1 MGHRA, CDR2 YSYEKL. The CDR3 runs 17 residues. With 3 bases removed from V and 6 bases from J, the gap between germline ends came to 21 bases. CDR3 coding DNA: TGCGCCAGCAGCCACCCCAAGAAGGCCAGGACTTCCAATGAGCAGTTCTTC. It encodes CASSHPKKARTSNEQFF.

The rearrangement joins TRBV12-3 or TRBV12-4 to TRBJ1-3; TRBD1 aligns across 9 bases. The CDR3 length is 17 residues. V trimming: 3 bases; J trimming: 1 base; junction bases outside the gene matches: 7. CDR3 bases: TGTGCCAGCAGTTTGTGGAACAGGGGGCGATCTGGAAACACCATATATTTT. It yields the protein CASSLWNRGRSGNTIYF.

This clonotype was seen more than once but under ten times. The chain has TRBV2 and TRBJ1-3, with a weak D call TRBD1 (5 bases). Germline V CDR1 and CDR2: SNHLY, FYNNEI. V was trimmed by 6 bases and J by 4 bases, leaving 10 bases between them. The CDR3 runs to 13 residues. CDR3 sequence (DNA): TGTGCCAGCAGCTCAGGGAACGGAAACACCATATATTTT. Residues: CASSSGNGNTIYF.

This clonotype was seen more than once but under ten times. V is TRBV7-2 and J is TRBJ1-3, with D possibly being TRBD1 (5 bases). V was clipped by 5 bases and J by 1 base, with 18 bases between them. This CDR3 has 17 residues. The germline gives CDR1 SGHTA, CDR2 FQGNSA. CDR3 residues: CASSQLGPGNSGNTIYF. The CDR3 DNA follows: TGTGCCAGCAGCCAACTTGGGCCAGGGAATTCTGGAAACACCATATATTTT. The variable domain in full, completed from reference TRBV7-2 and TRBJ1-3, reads GAGVSQSPSNKVTEKGKDVELRCDPISGHTALYWYRQSLGQGLEFLIYFQGNSAPDKSGLPSDRFSAERTGGSVSTLTIQRTQQEDSAVYLCASSQLGPGNSGNTIYFGEGSWLTVV.

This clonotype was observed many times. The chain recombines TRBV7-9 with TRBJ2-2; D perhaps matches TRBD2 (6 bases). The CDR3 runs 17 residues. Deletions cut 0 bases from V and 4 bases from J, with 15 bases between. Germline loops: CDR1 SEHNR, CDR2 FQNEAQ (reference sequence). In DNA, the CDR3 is TGTGCCAGCAGCTTAGCGGCGGGGATCGGGGTCACCGGGGAGCTGTTTTTT. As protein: CASSLAAGIGVTGELFF.

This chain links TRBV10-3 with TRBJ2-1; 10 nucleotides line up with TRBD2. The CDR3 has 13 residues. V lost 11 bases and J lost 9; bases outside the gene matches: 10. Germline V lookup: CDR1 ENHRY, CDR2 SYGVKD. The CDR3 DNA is TGTGCCGCGCTAGCGGGAGTGGGTGGTGAGCAGTTCTTC. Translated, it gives CAALAGVGGEQFF.

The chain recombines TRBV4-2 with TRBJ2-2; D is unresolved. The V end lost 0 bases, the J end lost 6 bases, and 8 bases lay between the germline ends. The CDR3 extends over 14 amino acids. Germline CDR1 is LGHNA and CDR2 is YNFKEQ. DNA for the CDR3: TGTGCCAGCAGCCAAGAACCTAGTGCCGGGGAGCTGTTTTTT. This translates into CASSQEPSAGELFF.

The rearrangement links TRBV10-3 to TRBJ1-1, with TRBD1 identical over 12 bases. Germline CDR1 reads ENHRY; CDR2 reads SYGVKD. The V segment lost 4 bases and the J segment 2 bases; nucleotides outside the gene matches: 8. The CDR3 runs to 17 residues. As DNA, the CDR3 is TGTGCCATCAGTGCGGGACAGGGGGCGCAGGTTAACACTGAAGCTTTCTTT. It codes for CAISAGQGAQVNTEAFF.

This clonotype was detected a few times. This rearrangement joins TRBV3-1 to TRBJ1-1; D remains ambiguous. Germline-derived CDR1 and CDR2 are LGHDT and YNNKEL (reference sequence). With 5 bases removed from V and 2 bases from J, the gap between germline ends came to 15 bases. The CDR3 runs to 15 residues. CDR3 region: CASSKRLDVNTEAFF. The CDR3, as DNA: TGTGCCAGCAGCAAACGACTGGACGTCAACACTGAAGCTTTCTTT.

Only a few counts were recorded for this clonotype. CDR3 coding DNA: TGTGCCACCAGCAGAGATCCCCGTCAAGTAGATACGCAGTATTTT. As protein: CATSRDPRQVDTQYF. V is TRBV15 and J is TRBJ2-3, with D unclear. The CDR3 runs 15 residues. Trimming cost V 0 bases and J 5 bases, with 12 bases left between them. Germline assignment: CDR1 LNHNV and CDR2 YYDKDF (reference sequence).

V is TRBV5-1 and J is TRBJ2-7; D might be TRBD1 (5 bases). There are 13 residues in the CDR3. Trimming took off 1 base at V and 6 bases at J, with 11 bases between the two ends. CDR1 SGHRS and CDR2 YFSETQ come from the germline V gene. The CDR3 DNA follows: TGCGCCAGCAGCTTGTACGACAGTTCCGAGCAGTACTTC. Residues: CASSLYDSSEQYF. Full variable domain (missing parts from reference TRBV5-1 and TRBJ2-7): KAGVTQTPRYLIKTRGQQVTLSCSPISGHRSVSWYQQTPGQGLQFLFEYFSETQRNKGNFPGRFSGRQFSNSRSEMNVSTLELGDSALYLCASSLYDSSEQYFGPGTRLTVT.